This TCR beta chain appears in the sequencing data of a study of T cell responses to AZD1222 COVID-19 vaccine (dated by TCRdb to the early 2020s). For the wider study: AZD1222 recipients whose second dose came at about 4 weeks and those whose second dose came at about 12 weeks were combined into one group, since spike-specific TCR depth and breadth did not differ between the two schedules. TCR sequencing was performed for 230 to 250 trial participants, of whom 200 to 210 were given two doses of AZD1222 and around 25 were given two doses of MenACWY control vaccine. Trial participants were enrolled into age subgroups of 18-55, 56-69 and 70-plus years, which contained 148, 28 and 57 TCR-sequenced participants, respectively.

Results and caveats for the whole study, not just this receptor: A significant rise in spike-specific TCR breadth and depth was observed after two AZD1222 doses relative to day 0 and relative to MenACWY recipients. Vaccine-associated CD4 TCRs spanned the whole spike protein, with dominant responses in regions 160-218 and 743-854. Because no day 14 peak-response samples were available, repertoires were characterized only after the peak T cell response. Epitopes outside the regions mutated in the B.1.351 and B.1.1.7 variants were reportedly recognized by nearly half of the unique spike-specific TCRs. Most participants were white British and females outnumbered males, and the authors suggested that clonal diversity may have been underestimated. In the small 56-69-year group, the increase in depth fell short of significance, most likely because of low power. Only a handful of AZD1222 recipients were SARS-CoV-2 seropositive at baseline, limiting conclusions about previously exposed vaccinees.

Worth noting for this clone: No antigen is known for it. No much larger clone exists at a distance of one base, and base qualities are not known.

From cysteine to phenylalanine, the CDR3 is 12 amino acids long. CDR3 DNA is the only sequence kept; it has 36 bases, read in frame from the first base. Looking up the germline V gene yields CDR1 MNHEY and CDR2 SVGEGT. V is pared back by 6 bases and J by 11 bases, with 16 bases lying between the germline termini. In the paper's terms, the time point label means: baseline before first vaccination. The vaccinee samples were drawn from two UK trials, COV001 and COV002, one of which was a single-blind randomized controlled phase 2/3 trial testing AZD1222 (ChAdOx1 nCoV-19) in healthy adults. Trial participant PBMC samples were collected at day 0 and day 28 after the second dose for TCRbeta chain sequencing. The CDR3 regions of human TCRbeta chains were analyzed by immunosequencing. Under the source paper's analysis protocol: TCRs in the repertoires were matched against a reference library of SARS-CoV-2-specific TCRs that had been generated with the MIRA antigen-specificity platform. Breadth was defined as the fraction of unique TCRs that were SARS-CoV-2-associated. Depth was defined as the fraction of total T cells that were SARS-CoV-2-associated. Using the MIRA data, every spike-specific TCR was mapped to the spike region that the TCR reacted to and assigned to either a CD4 or a CD8 class. Log10-transformed breadth and depth values were compared by one-way ANOVA with Sidak's multiple comparisons tests. TCRdb provides this immuneACCESS table in a form limited to in-frame rearrangements. Some clones are lacking; in checked studies, under half of them reflect an unresolved V gene, and why the rest are absent is not known. V and J calls and clone size come straight from that table; D and trimming were deduced from the DNA. Counted in this sample were tens of thousands of clones; roughly nine tenths of them appeared once. Approximately 4.5% of the sample belongs to the ten largest clones.

The receptor's source is an adult in good health. The chain is made from TRBV6-2 or TRBV6-3 and TRBJ1-1; the D gene cannot be resolved reliably. Here the sequenced sample was peripheral blood, taken on day 0 of AZD1222 vaccination. The DNA sequence reads TGTGCCAGCAGCCCAGGAACCCGAATTGCTTTCTTT. It translates as CASSPGTRIAFF.